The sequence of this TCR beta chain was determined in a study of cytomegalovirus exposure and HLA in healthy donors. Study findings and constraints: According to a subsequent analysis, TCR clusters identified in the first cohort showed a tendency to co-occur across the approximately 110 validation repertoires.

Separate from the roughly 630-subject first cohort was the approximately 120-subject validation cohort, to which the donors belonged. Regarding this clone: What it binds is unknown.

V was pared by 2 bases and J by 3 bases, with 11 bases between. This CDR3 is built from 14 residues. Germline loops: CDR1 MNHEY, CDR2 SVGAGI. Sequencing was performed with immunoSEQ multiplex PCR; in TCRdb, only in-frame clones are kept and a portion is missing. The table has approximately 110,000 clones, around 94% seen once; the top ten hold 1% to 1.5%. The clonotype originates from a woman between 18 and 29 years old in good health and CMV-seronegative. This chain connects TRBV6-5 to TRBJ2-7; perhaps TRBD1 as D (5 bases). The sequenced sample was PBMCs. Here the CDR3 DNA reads TGTGCCAGCAGTTACAAAAGACAGCTCTACGAGCAGTACTTC. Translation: CASSYKRQLYEQYF.